This T cell receptor beta chain was identified during a study of shared clonotypes between healthy human individuals. At the level of the study: Every donor yielded three CD4 naive, three CD4 memory, two CD8 naive and one CD8 memory plate.

The V gene's germline CDR1 is SGHVS and CDR2 FNYEAQ. With 5 bases clipped from V and 0 bases from J, the junction kept 2 bases outside the gene matches. CDR3 length: 17 amino acids. General study points: Only blood was sampled; tissue repertoires likely differ.

Naive CD8 isolation took CD45RO-negative cells positively selected for CCR7 and excluded terminally differentiated effector memory CD45RA+ cells. Within Nashville, Tennessee resided all donors, each a Caucasian adult. As regards this clone: Its antigen remains unidentified.

Generated by immunoSEQ multiplex PCR, the TCRdb table keeps only in-frame clones and is missing some. This sample has under 1 million clones, with about 96% found just once. Specimen: naive CD8+ T cells sorted from blood. This sequence was found in a man younger than 45 in good health. This rearrangement joins TRBV7-6 to TRBJ2-2; TRBD2 matches at 14 bases. CDR3 DNA sequence: TGTGCCAGCAGCAGACTAGCGGGAGGGTCGAACACCGGGGAGCTGTTTTTT. Protein sequence: CASSRLAGGSNTGELFF.